One and the same sample provided the 25 T cell receptor beta chains below, sequenced in a study of preoperative IRX-2 immunotherapy in early breast cancer. Profiled with immunoSEQ multiplex PCR; TCRdb holds only in-frame clones, not every one. The sample shows some 99,000 clones, roughly 88% of them seen only once. Treatment in this sample: preoperative locoregional IRX-2 cytokine immunotherapy. The specimen comprised tumor tissue, sampled after IRX-2 immunotherapy. These receptor sequences come from a human donor with breast cancer.

The rearrangement links TRBV28 to TRBJ2-6; D gene ambiguous. CDR3 length: 15 residues. From germline, CDR1 is MDHEN and CDR2 SYDVKM. V dropped 8 bases and J dropped 4 bases, with 15 bases sitting between them. The CDR3 spells CASREPRRGANVLTF. The CDR3 coding sequence is TGTGCCAGCCGCGAGCCCAGGCGCGGGGCCAACGTCCTGACTTTC.

The rearrangement uses TRBV18 and TRBJ1-1; 10 bases fit TRBD1. J was trimmed by 4 bases and V by 3 bases; bases with no gene match: 8. This CDR3 is 16 amino acids long. CDR1 and CDR2 (germline): KGHSH, LQKENI. The CDR3, as DNA: TGTGCCAGCTCACCTTTAGGTAGGACAGGGGGCACTGAAGCTTTCTTT. Its protein is CASSPLGRTGGTEAFF.

The chain combines TRBV6-8 with TRBJ2-5; 7 bases match TRBD1. The CDR3 contains 16 residues. CDR1 and CDR2 from the germline V gene are MNHGY and SAAAGT. V trimming: 5 bases; J trimming: 2 bases; junction bases outside the gene matches: 11. CDR3: CASSRGQARGQETQYF. CDR3 in DNA: TGTGCCAGCAGTCGAGGACAGGCTAGGGGACAAGAGACCCAGTACTTC.

The V gene is TRBV19, the J gene TRBJ1-3, with D unresolved. Germline lookup yields CDR1 LNHDA and CDR2 SQIVND (reference sequence). This CDR3 has 14 amino acids. Deletions cut 8 bases from V and 0 bases from J, with 11 bases between. The DNA of the CDR3 is TGTGCCAGTGGGTCGGGGAACTCTGGAAACACCATATATTTT. As protein: CASGSGNSGNTIYF.

The rearrangement joins TRBV12-5 to TRBJ1-5; D is undetermined. This CDR3 contains 12 residues. In germline, CDR1 is LGHNT, CDR2 FRNRAP. The V and J ends lost 7 bases and 5 bases respectively, with 9 bases between them. As DNA, the CDR3 is TGTGCTAGTGATAACGTTGATCAGCCCCAGCATTTT. Translating gives CASDNVDQPQHF. The full variable domain, its missing parts supplied by reference TRBV12-5 and TRBJ1-5, is DARVTQTPRHKVTEMGQEVTMRCQPILGHNTVFWYRQTMMQGLELLAYFRNRAPLDDSGMPKDRFSAEMPDATLATLKIQPSEPRDSAVYFCASDNVDQPQHFGDGTRLSIL.

This clone was detected a few times. The rearrangement links TRBV1 to TRBJ1-1; TRBD1 reflects the table's D call only, with no check against the DNA. TRBV1 is deemed a pseudogene. The CDR3 extends over 15 amino acids. CDR3 loop: CASSQAPTVNTEAFF. CDR3 coding DNA: TGCGCCAGCAGCCAAGCCCCAACAGTCAACACTGAAGCTTTCTTT.

The V gene is TRBV7-7, the J gene TRBJ2-1; 9 bases are a match to TRBD2. Unmatched junction bases numbered 3, after V lost 3 bases and J lost 3 bases. CDR1 and CDR2 (germline): SSHAT, FNYEAQ (reference sequence). The CDR3 is 15 residues long. In DNA form, the CDR3 reads TGTGCCAGCAGCTTTAGCGGGGGACTCTACAATGAGCAGTTCTTC. This sequence encodes CASSFSGGLYNEQFF.

The chain is built from TRBV19 and TRBJ2-1; D gene ambiguous. The CDR3 has 14 amino acids. CDR1 is LNHDA, CDR2 SQIVND, per germline (reference sequence). Trimming took 3 bases from V and 7 from J, leaving 13 bases between them. Here the CDR3 DNA reads TGTGCCAGTAGTATGGCCTACCGAGATAATGAGCAGTTCTTC. It specifies CASSMAYRDNEQFF.

This rearrangement joins TRBV14 to TRBJ2-1; TRBD2 is a possible D gene (5 bases). The V gene's germline CDR1 is SGHDN and CDR2 FVKESK. Trimming removed 1 base at V and 0 bases at J, with 13 bases between. The CDR3 has 17 amino acids. The CDR3 reads CASSQGYGESSYNEQFF. In DNA, the CDR3 is TGTGCCAGCAGCCAAGGTTACGGGGAGAGCTCCTACAATGAGCAGTTCTTC.

The J gene is TRBJ2-3, the V gene TRBV6-8; no definite D call. This CDR3 is built from 13 residues. Germline CDR1 MNHGY, CDR2 SAAAGT. V was trimmed by 0 bases and J by 4 bases, leaving 5 bases between them. This CDR3 is CASSYSRADTQYF. DNA of the CDR3: TGTGCCAGCAGTTACTCTCGTGCAGATACGCAGTATTTT.

This clone was found a few times. The J gene is TRBJ1-5, the V gene TRBV28; possible D gene TRBD1, 5 bases. The V and J ends lost 7 bases and 10 bases respectively, with 14 bases between them. The CDR3 has 12 residues. Germline-derived CDR1 and CDR2 are MDHEN and SYDVKM. The CDR3 sequence is CASTVGGGPQHF. The CDR3 nucleotides are TGTGCCAGCACCGTCGGGGGGGGACCCCAGCATTTT. Complete variable domain (other parts from reference TRBV28 and TRBJ1-5): DVKVTQSSRYLVKRTGEKVFLECVQDMDHENMFWYRQDPGLGLRLIYFSYDVKMKEKGDIPEGYSVSREKKERFSLILESASTNQTSMYLCASTVGGGPQHFGDGTRLSIL.

The CDR3 reads CATSRGEDREDYGYTF. The CDR3 DNA is TGTGCCACCAGCAGGGGGGAGGACAGGGAAGACTATGGCTACACCTTC. The chain has TRBV15 and TRBJ1-2, with 8 bases matching TRBD1. Germline CDR1 reads LNHNV; CDR2 reads YYDKDF (reference sequence). V lost 3 bases to trimming and J lost 3 bases; unmatched junction nucleotides: 9. The CDR3 consists of 16 residues.

The V and J genes are TRBV28 and TRBJ1-2; TRBD1 matches 7 bases. The V segment lost 6 bases and the J segment 4 bases; nucleotides outside the gene matches: 11. The CDR3 is 15 residues long. Germline CDR1 MDHEN, CDR2 SYDVKM. CDR3 in amino acids: CASRPLAGQLYGYTF. The CDR3 DNA sequence: TGTGCCAGCAGACCCTTGGCGGGACAGCTCTATGGCTACACCTTC.

The chain uses TRBV11-3 and TRBJ1-5; D call uncertain. CDR1 and CDR2 (germline): SGHNT, YENEEA. The CDR3 is 16 residues long. Trimming shortened V by 5 bases and J by 2 bases, and 16 bases separated the two germline ends. CDR3 sequence (DNA): TGTGCCAGCAGCCCTAGCGGAGGTGGAGGCAATCAGCCCCAGCATTTT. Translation: CASSPSGGGGNQPQHF.

The table lists this clone with a count of one. The chain employs TRBV6-8 and TRBJ1-1; possible D gene TRBD1, 6 bases. Trimming took 5 bases from V and 0 from J, leaving 13 bases between them. Germline V gene data show CDR1 as MNHGY and CDR2 as SAAAGT. This CDR3 spans 15 amino acids. The CDR3 sequence: CASSTQDRLNTEAFF. The CDR3 bases are TGTGCCAGCAGTACTCAGGACAGACTGAACACTGAAGCTTTCTTT.

CDR3 coding DNA: TGTGCCAGTAGCCGTAGCAGTAGCACAGATACGCAGTATTTT. Translating gives CASSRSSSTDTQYF. The V gene is TRBV19, the J gene TRBJ2-3; D is unresolved. Germline V CDR1 and CDR2: LNHDA, SQIVND (reference sequence). The CDR3 is 14 residues long. The V end was cut by 6 bases, the J end by 0 bases, with 10 bases between.

This clone was observed a few times. The chain recombines TRBV7-6 with TRBJ1-1, with D hard to call. Trimming removed 3 bases from V and 0 bases from J, with 11 bases in between. There are 15 residues in the CDR3. The V gene's germline CDR1 is SGHVS and CDR2 FNYEAQ. The DNA of the CDR3 is TGTGCCAGCAGCTTGGCGAGGACGGTGAACACTGAAGCTTTCTTT. This sequence encodes CASSLARTVNTEAFF.

The rearrangement uses TRBV8-2 and TRBJ2-5; TRBD1, the table's D call, lacks a check against the DNA. TRBV8-2 is annotated as a pseudogene. The CDR3 consists of 14 residues. CDR3 DNA: TGTGCCAGCAGTTTTGGGACAGTTCAAGAGACCCAGTACTTC. Its protein product is CASSFGTVQETQYF.

The chain employs TRBV19 and TRBJ2-2; 8 bases align to TRBD2. The CDR3 has 16 amino acids. The junction had 9 bases not matched to a gene; V was cut back by 6 bases and J by 3 bases. Germline CDR1 reads LNHDA; CDR2 reads SQIVND (reference sequence). The CDR3 protein is CASRPTGTRHTGELFF. The CDR3 DNA reads as TGTGCCAGTAGACCAACCGGGACTAGACACACCGGGGAGCTGTTTTTT.

The chain joins TRBV19 to TRBJ1-3; 8 nucleotides match TRBD1. The junction had 12 bases not matched to a gene; V was cut back by 5 bases and J by 3 bases. Looked up from germline, CDR1 is LNHDA and CDR2 is SQIVND (reference sequence). CDR3 length: 17 amino acids. CDR3 coding DNA: TGTGCCAGTAGTCCGGAAGTCTTCACAGGGGGTGGAAACACCATATATTTT. Translation: CASSPEVFTGGGNTIYF.

The chain employs TRBV5-1 and TRBJ1-6, with 7 bases matching TRBD1. This CDR3 has 18 amino acids. Germline values: CDR1 SGHRS, CDR2 YFSETQ. The trim removed 4 bases at V and 0 bases at J, leaving 10 bases unmatched. Written as DNA, the CDR3 is TGCGCCAGCAGCATGGACAGGACCCGCAACTCCTATAATTCACCCCTCCACTTT. It encodes CASSMDRTRNSYNSPLHF. The full variable domain, completed using reference TRBV5-1 and TRBJ1-6, is KAGVTQTPRYLIKTRGQQVTLSCSPISGHRSVSWYQQTPGQGLQFLFEYFSETQRNKGNFPGRFSGRQFSNSRSEMNVSTLELGDSALYLCASSMDRTRNSYNSPLHFGNGTRLTVT.

The chain couples TRBV11-3 to TRBJ1-3; 9 nucleotides agree with TRBD1. CDR1 and CDR2 from the germline V gene are SGHNT and YENEEA. V shed 4 bases, J shed 8 bases, and the junction held 6 bases outside the gene matches. The CDR3 loop spans 14 amino acids. CDR3 protein: CASSSPGQGHTIYF. Here the CDR3 DNA reads TGTGCCAGCAGCTCCCCGGGACAGGGCCACACCATATATTTT.

This rearrangement joins TRBV30 to TRBJ2-7; 11 bases line up with TRBD2. CDR1 and CDR2 (germline): GTSNPN, SVGIG (reference sequence). V gave up 2 bases and J gave up 6 bases; unmatched junction bases: 3. The CDR3 consists of 13 residues. CDR3 sequence reads: CAWSRLAGGEQYF. The CDR3 DNA sequence: TGTGCCTGGAGTAGGCTAGCGGGAGGCGAGCAGTACTTC.

The genes are TRBV28 and TRBJ2-1; 7 bases match TRBD1. After removal of 5 bases from V and 0 bases from J, the junction contained 7 bases not matched to a gene. CDR1 MDHEN and CDR2 SYDVKM come from the germline V gene. The CDR3 runs 16 residues. CDR3 bases: TGTGCCAGCAGTCGAGGGACAGCTAGCTCCTACAATGAGCAGTTCTTC. Translated: CASSRGTASSYNEQFF.

CDR3 loop: CATSRGRVSNQPQHF. DNA of the CDR3: TGTGCCACCAGCAGAGGCAGGGTTAGCAATCAGCCCCAGCATTTT. The chain has TRBV15 and TRBJ1-5; perhaps TRBD1 as D (5 bases). V gave up 1 base and J gave up 0 bases, with 7 bases separating them. The length of the CDR3 is 15 residues. Per germline, CDR1 LNHNV and CDR2 YYDKDF (reference sequence).